One T cell receptor beta chain is described in this entry. The data were taken from a study of blood T cell repertoires in COVID-19. Data came from immunoSEQ multiplex PCR; TCRdb stores just in-frame clones and leaves some out. Of 150,000 to 200,000 clones detected, about 87% appear once; the ten largest clones hold roughly 1.4%. The CDR3 is 15 residues long. Germline V gene data show CDR1 as SGHRS and CDR2 as YFSETQ. Trimming removed 5 bases at V and 3 bases at J, with 15 bases between. This clonotype originated in a woman between 50 and 59 years old with acute or convalescent COVID-19. Material: peripheral blood. The V gene is TRBV5-1, the J gene TRBJ2-1; a possible D gene is TRBD2 (5 bases). The CDR3 spells CASSHTIRGYNEQFF. In nucleotides, the CDR3 is TGCGCCAGCAGTCACACCATTCGGGGCTACAATGAGCAGTTCTTC.